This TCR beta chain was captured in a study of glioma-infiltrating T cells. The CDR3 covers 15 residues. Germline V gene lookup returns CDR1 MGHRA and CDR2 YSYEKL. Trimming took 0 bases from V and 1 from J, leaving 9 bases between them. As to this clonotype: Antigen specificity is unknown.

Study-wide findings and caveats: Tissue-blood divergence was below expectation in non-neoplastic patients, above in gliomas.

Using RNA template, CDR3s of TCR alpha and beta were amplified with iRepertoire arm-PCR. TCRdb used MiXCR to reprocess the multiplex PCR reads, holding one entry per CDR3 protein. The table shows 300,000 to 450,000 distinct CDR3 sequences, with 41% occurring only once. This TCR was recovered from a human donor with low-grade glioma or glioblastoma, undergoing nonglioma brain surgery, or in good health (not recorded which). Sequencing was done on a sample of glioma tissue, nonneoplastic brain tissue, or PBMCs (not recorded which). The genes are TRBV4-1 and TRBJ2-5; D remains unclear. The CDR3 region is CASSQDRRSQETQYF. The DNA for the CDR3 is TGCGCCAGCAGCCAAGATCGGCGCAGCCAAGAGACCCAGTACTTC.